The following is a T cell receptor beta chain sequence with its context. The CDR3 is 13 residues long. CDR1 and CDR2 (germline): SGHRS, YFSETQ. The V gene lost 3 bases and the J gene lost 4 bases, with 10 bases spanning the gap. The data are from a study of blood T cell repertoires in COVID-19. Study in general: COVID-19 samples, acute and convalescent, were from the United States, Italy and Spain. T cells, B-cell-depleted T cells, or PBMCs supplied cDNA or gDNA.

The table came from immunoSEQ multiplex PCR; TCRdb's copy has only in-frame clones and leaves some out. Of about 290,000 clones listed, about 89% are singletons. Participants were aged about 18 to 100 years from about 25 US areas. Cohort 3 donors counted as recovered after two negative PCRs, clearance, or resolved symptoms. This clonotype originated in a woman between 40 and 50 years old who had recovered from COVID-19. V is TRBV5-1 and J is TRBJ1-1, with a weak D call TRBD1 (6 bases). Sequenced sample: PBMCs or T cells enriched from blood (not recorded which). The CDR3 DNA follows: TGCGCCAGCAGCTCCACAGGGTCCACTGAAGCTTTCTTT. This gives the protein CASSSTGSTEAFF.